This T cell receptor beta chain originates from a study of blood T cells in healthy people across ages. Isolation of PBMCs gave at least 6 million cells per sample. The germline CDR1 and CDR2 sequences are SNHLY and FYNNEI. Trimming at V came to 6 bases and at J to 3 bases, leaving 17 bases not matched to a gene. The CDR3 runs to 19 residues. Sample-barcoded 5' priming and a J-beta primer mix drove a second PCR of roughly 6 to 12 cycles. TCRdb redid the calling of the 5' RACE reads with MiXCR, one entry per CDR3 protein. The sample consists of about 1.5 million distinct CDR3 sequences, about 42% of them appearing once.

The J gene is TRBJ2-3, the V gene TRBV2; 11 bases fit TRBD2. The sample consisted of blood. This clonotype was sampled from a woman under 30 in good health. Here the CDR3 reads CASRTTSGSLAGGTDTQYF. CDR3 bases: TGTGCCAGCAGGACCACTAGCGGGAGTCTCGCGGGCGGGACAGATACGCAGTATTTT.